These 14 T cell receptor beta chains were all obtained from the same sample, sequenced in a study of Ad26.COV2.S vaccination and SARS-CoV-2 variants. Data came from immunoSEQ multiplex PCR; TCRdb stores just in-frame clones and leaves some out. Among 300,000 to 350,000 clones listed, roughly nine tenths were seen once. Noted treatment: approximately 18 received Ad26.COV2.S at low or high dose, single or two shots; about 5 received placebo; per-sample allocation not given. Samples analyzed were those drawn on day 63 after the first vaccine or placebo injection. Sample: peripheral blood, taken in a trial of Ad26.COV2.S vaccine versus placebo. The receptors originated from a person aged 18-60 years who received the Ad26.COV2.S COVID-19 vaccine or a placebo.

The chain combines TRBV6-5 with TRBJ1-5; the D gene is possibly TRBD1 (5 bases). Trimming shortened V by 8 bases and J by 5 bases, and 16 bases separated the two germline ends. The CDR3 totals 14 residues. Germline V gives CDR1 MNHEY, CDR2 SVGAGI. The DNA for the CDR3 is TGTGCCAGCGGGACGGGGGGAATGGATCAGCCCCAGCATTTT. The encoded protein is CASGTGGMDQPQHF.

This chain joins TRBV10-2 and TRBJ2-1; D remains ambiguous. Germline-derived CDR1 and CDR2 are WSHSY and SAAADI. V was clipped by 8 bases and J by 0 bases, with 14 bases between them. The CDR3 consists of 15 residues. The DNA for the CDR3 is TGCGCCAGCGGACCAATAGGTCCCTCCTACAATGAGCAGTTCTTC. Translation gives CASGPIGPSYNEQFF.

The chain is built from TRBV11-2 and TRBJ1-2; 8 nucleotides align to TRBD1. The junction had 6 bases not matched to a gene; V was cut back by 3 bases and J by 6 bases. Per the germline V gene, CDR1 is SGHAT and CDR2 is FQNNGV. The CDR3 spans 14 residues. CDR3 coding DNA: TGTGCCAGCAGCTTGGGGACAGGTCCAAATGGCTACACCTTC. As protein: CASSLGTGPNGYTF.

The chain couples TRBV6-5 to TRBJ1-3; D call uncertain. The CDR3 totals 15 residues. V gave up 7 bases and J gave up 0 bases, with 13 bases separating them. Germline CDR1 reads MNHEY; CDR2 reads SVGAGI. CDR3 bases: TGTGCCAGCATGAGGTCAGATATCTCTGGAAACACCATATATTTT. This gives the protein CASMRSDISGNTIYF.

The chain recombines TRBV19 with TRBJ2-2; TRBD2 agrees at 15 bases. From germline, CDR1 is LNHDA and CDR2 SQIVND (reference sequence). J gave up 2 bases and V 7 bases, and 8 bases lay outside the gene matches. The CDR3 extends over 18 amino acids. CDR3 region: CASTLGLAGGRNTGELFF. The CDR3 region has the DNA TGTGCCAGTACCCTCGGACTAGCGGGGGGGCGCAACACCGGGGAGCTGTTTTTT.

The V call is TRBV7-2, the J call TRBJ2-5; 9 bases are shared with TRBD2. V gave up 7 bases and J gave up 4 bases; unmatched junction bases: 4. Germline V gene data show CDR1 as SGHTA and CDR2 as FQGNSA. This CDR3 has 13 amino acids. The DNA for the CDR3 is TGTGCCAGCAAAGGGCGGGGGGGAGAGACCCAGTACTTC. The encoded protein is CASKGRGGETQYF. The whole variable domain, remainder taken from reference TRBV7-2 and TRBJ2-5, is GAGVSQSPSNKVTEKGKDVELRCDPISGHTALYWYRQSLGQGLEFLIYFQGNSAPDKSGLPSDRFSAERTGGSVSTLTIQRTQQEDSAVYLCASKGRGGETQYFGPGTRLLVL.

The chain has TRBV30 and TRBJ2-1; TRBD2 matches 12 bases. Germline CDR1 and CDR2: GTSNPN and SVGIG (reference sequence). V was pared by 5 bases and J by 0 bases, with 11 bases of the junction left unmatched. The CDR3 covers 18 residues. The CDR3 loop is CAWLPGLAGRSSYNEQFF. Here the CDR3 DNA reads TGTGCCTGGTTGCCGGGACTAGCGGGTAGGAGCTCCTACAATGAGCAGTTCTTC.

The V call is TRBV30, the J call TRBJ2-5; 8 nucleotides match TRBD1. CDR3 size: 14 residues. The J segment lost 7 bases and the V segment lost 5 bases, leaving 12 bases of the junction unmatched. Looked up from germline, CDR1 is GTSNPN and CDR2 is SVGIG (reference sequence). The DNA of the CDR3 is TGTGCCTGGCGAACCTCCGGGACAGGAGGGACCCAGTACTTC. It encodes CAWRTSGTGGTQYF.

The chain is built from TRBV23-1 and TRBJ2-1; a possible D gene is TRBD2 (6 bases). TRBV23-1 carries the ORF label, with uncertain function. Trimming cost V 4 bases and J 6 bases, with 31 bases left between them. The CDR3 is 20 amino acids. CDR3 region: CASSPSNLARDPNCCNEQFF. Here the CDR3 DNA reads TGCGCCAGCAGTCCTTCCAATCTAGCGCGAGACCCCAATTGCTGCAATGAGCAGTTCTTC.

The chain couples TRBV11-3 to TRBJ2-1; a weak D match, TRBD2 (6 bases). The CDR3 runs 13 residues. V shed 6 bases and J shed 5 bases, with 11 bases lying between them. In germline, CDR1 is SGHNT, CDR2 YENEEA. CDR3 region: CASRGGLHNEQFF. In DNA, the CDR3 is TGTGCCAGCAGGGGGGGACTGCACAATGAGCAGTTCTTC.

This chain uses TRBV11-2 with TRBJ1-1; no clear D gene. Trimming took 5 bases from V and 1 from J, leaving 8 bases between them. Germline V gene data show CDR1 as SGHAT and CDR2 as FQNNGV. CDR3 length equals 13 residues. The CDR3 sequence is CASSIGANTEAFF. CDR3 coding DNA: TGTGCCAGCAGCATTGGAGCGAACACTGAAGCTTTCTTT. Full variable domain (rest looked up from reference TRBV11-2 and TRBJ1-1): EAGVAQSPRYKIIEKRQSVAFWCNPISGHATLYWYQQILGQGPKLLIQFQNNGVVDDSQLPKDRFSAERLKGVDSTLKIQPAKLEDSAVYLCASSIGANTEAFFGQGTRLTVV.

CDR3 in amino acids: CASSQVTGTSYEQYV. CDR3 DNA sequence: TGTGCCAGCAGCCAGGTGACAGGAACTTCCTACGAGCAGTACGTC. The chain links TRBV5-6 to TRBJ2-7, with D perhaps matching TRBD1 (6 bases). CDR3 length: 15 residues. Looked up from germline, CDR1 is SGHDT and CDR2 is YYEEEE. V was shortened by 4 bases and J by 1 base, with 15 bases between the two germline ends.

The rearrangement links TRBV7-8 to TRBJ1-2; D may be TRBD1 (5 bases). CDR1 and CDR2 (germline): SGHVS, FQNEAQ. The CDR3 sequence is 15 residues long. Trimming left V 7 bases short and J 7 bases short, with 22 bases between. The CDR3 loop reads CASTLSRAPTRGYTF. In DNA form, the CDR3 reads TGTGCCAGCACCCTCTCCAGGGCGCCGACCCGTGGCTACACCTTC.

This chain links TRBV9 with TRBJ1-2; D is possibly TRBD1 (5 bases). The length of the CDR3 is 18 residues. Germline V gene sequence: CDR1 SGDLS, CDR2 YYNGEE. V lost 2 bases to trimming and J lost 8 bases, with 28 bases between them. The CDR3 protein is CASSVGVPRYPAKGGYTF. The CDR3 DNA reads TGTGCCAGCAGCGTTGGGGTGCCGCGTTATCCCGCCAAGGGGGGCTACACCTTC. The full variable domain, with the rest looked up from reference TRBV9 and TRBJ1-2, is DSGVTQTPKHLITATGQRVTLRCSPRSGDLSVYWYQQSLDQGLQFLIQYYNGEERAKGNILERFSAQQFPDLHSELNLSSLELGDSALYFCASSVGVPRYPAKGGYTFGSGTRLTVV.